This T cell receptor (beta chain) was found in a study of vaccination and CD4 T cells after COVID-19. Across the study: All convalescent patients were nasal swab PCR positive for SARS-CoV-2; several had mild and one severe disease. The post-COVID samples were taken a median roughly 94 days after diagnosis, anywhere from 35 to 161.

The treatment was: approximately nine-day PBMC culture with coronavirus spike peptide pools or control peptides (ViraFEST assay). Germline loops: CDR1 SNHLY, CDR2 FYNNEI. V gave up 6 bases and J gave up 4 bases; unmatched junction bases: 7. This CDR3 contains 14 residues. A note on this clonotype: The antigen remains unidentified.

With the Oncomine TCR Beta short-read assay, DNA from cultured CD4+ T cells was sequenced. Cultures of CD4+ T cells served as the source for extracting genomic DNA. TCRdb redid the calling of the PCR reads with MiXCR, one entry per CDR3 protein. The sample shows about 9,000 distinct CDR3 sequences, about 44% of them seen only once. Sequencing used CD4+ T cells from blood, cultured in vitro. The chain joins TRBV2 to TRBJ1-1; 8 nucleotides agree with TRBD1. The sequence was collected from a human donor who had recovered from COVID-19. The CDR3 reads CASRLDRGGTEAFF. The CDR3 nucleotides read TGTGCCAGCAGACTAGACAGGGGAGGCACTGAAGCTTTCTTT.